This T cell receptor (beta chain) was sequenced in a study of patients and donors after allogeneic stem cell transplantation. This clonotype was seen repeatedly, ten times or more. This CDR3 spans 15 amino acids. V shed 5 bases and J 8 bases; nucleotides not matched to a gene: 10. In germline, CDR1 is SGHRS, CDR2 YFSETQ. TCRdb itself ran the RT-PCR reads through MiXCR, one entry per CDR3 protein. The sample records about 230,000 distinct CDR3 sequences, over 12% being singletons. The sequence derives from a human donor who was either an allogeneic HSCT recipient or a stem cell or donor lymphocyte infusion donor (not recorded which). It is not recorded whose cells these are; they may come from a transplant donor. Sequenced sample: blood, either unsorted or a sorted T cell fraction (not recorded which). This chain uses TRBV5-1 with TRBJ2-1, with TRBD2 identical over 10 bases. As DNA, the CDR3 is TGCGCCAGCAGATCCGGGACTAGCGACTCGGATGAGCAGTTCTTC. Translation gives CASRSGTSDSDEQFF.